The following is a T cell receptor (beta chain) sequence with its context. The source of the sample is a study of T cell changes during pregnancy in multiple sclerosis. Assay: immunoSEQ multiplex PCR; the TCRdb copy retains only in-frame clones and omits some. The table shows tens of thousands of clones, with approximately 86% occurring only once. In germline, CDR1 is SGHAT, CDR2 FQNNGV. The trim removed 4 bases at V and 4 bases at J, leaving 7 bases unmatched. The CDR3 is 15 amino acids. The clonotype originates from a female donor with multiple sclerosis, enrolled in a pregnancy study. The chain employs TRBV11-2 and TRBJ2-1, with TRBD2 identical over 7 bases. Sequencing was performed on peripheral blood, taken in the first trimester of pregnancy. The CDR3 here is CASSSRGGGYNEQFF. The CDR3 nucleotides are TGTGCCAGCAGCTCCCGTGGGGGGGGATACAATGAGCAGTTCTTC.